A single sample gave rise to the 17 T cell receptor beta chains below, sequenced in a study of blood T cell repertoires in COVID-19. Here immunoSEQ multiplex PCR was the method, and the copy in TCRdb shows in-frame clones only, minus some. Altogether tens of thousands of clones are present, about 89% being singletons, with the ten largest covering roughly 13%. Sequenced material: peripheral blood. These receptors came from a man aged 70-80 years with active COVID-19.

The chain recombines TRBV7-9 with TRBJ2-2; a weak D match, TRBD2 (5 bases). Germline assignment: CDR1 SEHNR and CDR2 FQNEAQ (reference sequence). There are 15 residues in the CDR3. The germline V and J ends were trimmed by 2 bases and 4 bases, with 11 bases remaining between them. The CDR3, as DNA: TGTGCCAGCAGCTTACGGCTAGCTAGCACCGGGGAGCTGTTTTTT. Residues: CASSLRLASTGELFF.

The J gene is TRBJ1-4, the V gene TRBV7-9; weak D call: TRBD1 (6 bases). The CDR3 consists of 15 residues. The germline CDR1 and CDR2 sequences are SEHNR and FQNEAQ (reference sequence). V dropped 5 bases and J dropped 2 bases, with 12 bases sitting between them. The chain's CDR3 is CASSPWDMTNEKLFF. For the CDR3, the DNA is TGTGCCAGCAGCCCGTGGGACATGACTAATGAAAAACTGTTTTTT.

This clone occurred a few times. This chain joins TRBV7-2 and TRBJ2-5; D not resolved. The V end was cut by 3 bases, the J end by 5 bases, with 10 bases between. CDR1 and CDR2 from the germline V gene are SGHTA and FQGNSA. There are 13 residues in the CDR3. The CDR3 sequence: CASSFTGRETQYF. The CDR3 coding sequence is TGTGCCAGCAGCTTCACGGGTAGGGAGACCCAGTACTTC. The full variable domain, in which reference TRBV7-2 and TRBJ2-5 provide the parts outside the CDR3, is GAGVSQSPSNKVTEKGKDVELRCDPISGHTALYWYRQSLGQGLEFLIYFQGNSAPDKSGLPSDRFSAERTGGSVSTLTIQRTQQEDSAVYLCASSFTGRETQYFGPGTRLLVL.

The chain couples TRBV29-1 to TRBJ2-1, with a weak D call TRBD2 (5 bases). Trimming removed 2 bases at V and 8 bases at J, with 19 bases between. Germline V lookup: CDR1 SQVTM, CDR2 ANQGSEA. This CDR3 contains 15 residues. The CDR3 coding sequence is TGCAGCGTTGAACTACGGGGTCAAACGACCGATGAGCAGTTCTTC. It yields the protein CSVELRGQTTDEQFF.

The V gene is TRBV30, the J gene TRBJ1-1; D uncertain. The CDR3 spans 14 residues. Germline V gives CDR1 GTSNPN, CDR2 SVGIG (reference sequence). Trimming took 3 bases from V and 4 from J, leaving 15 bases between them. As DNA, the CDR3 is TGTGCCTGGAGGCCCTCAATGCGGGGCACTGAAGCTTTCTTT. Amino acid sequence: CAWRPSMRGTEAFF.

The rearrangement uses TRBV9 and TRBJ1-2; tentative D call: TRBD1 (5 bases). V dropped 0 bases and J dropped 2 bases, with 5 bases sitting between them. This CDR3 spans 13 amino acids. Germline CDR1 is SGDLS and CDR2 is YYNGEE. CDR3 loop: CASSVDRNYGYTF. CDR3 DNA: TGTGCCAGCAGCGTAGACAGGAACTATGGCTACACCTTC.

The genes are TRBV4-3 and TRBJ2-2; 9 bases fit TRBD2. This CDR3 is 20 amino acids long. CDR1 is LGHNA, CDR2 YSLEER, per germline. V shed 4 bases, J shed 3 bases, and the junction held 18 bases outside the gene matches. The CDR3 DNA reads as TGCGCCAGCAGCCTCCAAGGGGGGGTTAGCGGGAGAGAATACACCGGGGAGCTGTTTTTT. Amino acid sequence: CASSLQGGVSGREYTGELFF.

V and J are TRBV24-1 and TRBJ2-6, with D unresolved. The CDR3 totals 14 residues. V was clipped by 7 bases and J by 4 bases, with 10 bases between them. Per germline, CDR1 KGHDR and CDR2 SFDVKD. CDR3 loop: CATSPRSGANVLTF. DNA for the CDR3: TGTGCCACCAGCCCCAGGTCAGGGGCCAACGTCCTGACTTTC.

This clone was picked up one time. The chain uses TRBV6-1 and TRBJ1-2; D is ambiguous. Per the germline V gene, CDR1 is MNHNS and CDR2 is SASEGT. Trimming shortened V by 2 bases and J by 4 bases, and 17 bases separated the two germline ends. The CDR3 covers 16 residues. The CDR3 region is CASSEPRPELGYGYTF. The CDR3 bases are TGTGCCAGCAGTGAACCAAGACCGGAGCTTGGCTATGGCTACACCTTC.

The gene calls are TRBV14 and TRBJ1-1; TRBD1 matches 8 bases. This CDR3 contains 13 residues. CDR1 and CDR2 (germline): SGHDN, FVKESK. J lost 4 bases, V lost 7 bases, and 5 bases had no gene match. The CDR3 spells CASTVDRGTEAFF. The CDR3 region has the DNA TGTGCCAGCACCGTAGACAGGGGCACTGAAGCTTTCTTT.

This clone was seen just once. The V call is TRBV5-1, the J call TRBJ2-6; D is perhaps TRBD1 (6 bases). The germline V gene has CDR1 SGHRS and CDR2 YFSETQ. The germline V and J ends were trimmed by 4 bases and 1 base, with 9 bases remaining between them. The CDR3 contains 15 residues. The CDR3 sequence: CASSSTGSGANVLTF. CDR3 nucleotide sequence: TGCGCCAGCAGCAGTACAGGGTCTGGGGCCAACGTCCTGACTTTC.

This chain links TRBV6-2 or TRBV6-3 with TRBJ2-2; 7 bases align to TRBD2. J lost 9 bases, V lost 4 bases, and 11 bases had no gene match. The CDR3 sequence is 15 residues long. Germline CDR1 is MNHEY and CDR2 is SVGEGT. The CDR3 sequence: CASSSVLAGRRELFF. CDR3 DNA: TGTGCCAGCAGTTCCGTTTTAGCGGGCCGCAGGGAGCTGTTTTTT.

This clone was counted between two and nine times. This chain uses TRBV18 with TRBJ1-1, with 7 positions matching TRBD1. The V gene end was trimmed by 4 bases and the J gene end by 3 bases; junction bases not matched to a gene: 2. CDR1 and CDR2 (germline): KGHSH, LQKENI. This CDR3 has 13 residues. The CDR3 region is CASSQGADTEAFF. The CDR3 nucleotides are TGTGCCAGCTCACAGGGGGCGGACACTGAAGCTTTCTTT. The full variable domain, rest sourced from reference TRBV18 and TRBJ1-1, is NAGVMQNPRHLVRRRGQEARLRCSPMKGHSHVYWYRQLPEEGLKFMVYLQKENIIDESGMPKERFSAEFPKEGPSILRIQQVVRGDSAAYFCASSQGADTEAFFGQGTRLTVV.

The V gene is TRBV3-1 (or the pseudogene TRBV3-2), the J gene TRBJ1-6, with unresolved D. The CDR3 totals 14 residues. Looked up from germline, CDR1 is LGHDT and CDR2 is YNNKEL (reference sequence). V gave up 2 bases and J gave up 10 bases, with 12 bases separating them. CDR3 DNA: TGTGCCAGCAGCCAAACGGGGTTGGGGTCACCCCTCCACTTT. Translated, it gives CASSQTGLGSPLHF.

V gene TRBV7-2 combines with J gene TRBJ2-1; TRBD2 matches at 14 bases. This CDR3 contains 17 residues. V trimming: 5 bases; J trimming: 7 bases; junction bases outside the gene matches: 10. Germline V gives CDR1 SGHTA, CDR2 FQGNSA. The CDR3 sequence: CASSTRTSGRPRNEQFF. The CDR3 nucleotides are TGTGCCAGCAGCACGCGGACTAGCGGGAGGCCGCGGAATGAGCAGTTCTTC. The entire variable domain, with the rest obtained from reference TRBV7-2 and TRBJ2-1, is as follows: GAGVSQSPSNKVTEKGKDVELRCDPISGHTALYWYRQSLGQGLEFLIYFQGNSAPDKSGLPSDRFSAERTGGSVSTLTIQRTQQEDSAVYLCASSTRTSGRPRNEQFFGPGTRLTVL.

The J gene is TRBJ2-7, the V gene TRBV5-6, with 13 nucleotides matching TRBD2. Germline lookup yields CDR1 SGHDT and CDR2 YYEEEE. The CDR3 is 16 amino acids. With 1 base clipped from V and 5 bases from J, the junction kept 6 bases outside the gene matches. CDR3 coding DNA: TGTGCCAGCAGCTTGCTGACTAGCGGGAGGCGTAACGAGCAGTACTTC. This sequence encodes CASSLLTSGRRNEQYF. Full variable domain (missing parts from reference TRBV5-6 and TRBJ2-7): DAGVTQSPTHLIKTRGQQVTLRCSPKSGHDTVSWYQQALGQGPQFIFQYYEEEERQRGNFPDRFSGHQFPNYSSELNVNALLLGDSALYLCASSLLTSGRRNEQYFGPGTRLTVT.

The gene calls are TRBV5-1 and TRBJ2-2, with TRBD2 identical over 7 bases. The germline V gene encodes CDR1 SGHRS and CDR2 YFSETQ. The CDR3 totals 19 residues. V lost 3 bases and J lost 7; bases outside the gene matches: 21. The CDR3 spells CASSYRDSGGLGAVGELFF. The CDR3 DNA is TGCGCCAGCAGCTATCGGGACTCCGGCGGACTAGGAGCGGTCGGGGAGCTGTTTTTT.